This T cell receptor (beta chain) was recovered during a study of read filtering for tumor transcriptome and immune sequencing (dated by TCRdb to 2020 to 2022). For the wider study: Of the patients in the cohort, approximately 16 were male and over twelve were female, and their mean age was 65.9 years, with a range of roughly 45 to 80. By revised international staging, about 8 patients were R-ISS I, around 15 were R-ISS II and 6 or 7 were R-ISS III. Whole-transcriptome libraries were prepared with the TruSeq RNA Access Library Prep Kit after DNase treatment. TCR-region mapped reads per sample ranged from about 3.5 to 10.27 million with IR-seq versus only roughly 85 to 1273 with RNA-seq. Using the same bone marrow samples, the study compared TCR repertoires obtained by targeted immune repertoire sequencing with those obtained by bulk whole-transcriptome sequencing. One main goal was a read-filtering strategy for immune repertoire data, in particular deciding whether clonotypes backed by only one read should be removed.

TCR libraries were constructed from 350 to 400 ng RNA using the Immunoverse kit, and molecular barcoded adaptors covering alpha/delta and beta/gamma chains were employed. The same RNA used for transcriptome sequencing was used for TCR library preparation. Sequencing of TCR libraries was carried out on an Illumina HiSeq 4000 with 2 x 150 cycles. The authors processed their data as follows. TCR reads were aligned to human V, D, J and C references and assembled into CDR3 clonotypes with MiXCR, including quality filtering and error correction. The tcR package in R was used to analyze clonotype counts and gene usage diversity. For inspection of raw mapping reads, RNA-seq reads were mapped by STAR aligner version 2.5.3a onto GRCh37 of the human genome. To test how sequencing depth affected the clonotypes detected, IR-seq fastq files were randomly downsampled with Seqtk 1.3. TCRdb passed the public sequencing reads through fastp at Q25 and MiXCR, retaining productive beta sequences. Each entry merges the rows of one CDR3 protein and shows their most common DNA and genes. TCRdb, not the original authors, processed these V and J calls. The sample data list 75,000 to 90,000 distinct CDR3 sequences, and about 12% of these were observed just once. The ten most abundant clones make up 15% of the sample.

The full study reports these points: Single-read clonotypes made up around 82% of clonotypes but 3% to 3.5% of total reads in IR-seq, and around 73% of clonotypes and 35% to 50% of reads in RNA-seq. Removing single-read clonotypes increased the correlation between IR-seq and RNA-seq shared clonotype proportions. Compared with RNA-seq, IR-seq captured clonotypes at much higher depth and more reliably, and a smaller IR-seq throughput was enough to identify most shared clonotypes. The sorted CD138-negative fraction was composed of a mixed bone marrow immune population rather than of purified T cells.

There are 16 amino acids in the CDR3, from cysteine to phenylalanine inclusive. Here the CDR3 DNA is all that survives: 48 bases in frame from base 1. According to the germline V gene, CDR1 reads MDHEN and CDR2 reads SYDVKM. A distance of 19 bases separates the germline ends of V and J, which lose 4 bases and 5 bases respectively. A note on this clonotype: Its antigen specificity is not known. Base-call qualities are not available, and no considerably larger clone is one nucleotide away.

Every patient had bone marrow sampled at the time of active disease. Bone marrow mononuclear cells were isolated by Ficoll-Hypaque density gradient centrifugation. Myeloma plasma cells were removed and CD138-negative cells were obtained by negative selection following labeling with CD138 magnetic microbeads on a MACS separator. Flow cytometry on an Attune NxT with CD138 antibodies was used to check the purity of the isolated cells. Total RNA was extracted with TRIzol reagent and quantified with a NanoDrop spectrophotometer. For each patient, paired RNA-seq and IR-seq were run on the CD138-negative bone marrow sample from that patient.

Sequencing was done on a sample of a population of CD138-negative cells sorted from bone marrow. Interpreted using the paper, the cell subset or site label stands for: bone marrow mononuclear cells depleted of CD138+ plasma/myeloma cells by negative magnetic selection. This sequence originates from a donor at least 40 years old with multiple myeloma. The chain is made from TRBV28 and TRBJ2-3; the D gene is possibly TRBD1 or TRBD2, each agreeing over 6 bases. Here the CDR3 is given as CASSSHRLGGRDTQYF. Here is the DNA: TGTGCCAGCAGTTCCCACAGACTAGGGGGGAGAGATACGCAGTATTTT.